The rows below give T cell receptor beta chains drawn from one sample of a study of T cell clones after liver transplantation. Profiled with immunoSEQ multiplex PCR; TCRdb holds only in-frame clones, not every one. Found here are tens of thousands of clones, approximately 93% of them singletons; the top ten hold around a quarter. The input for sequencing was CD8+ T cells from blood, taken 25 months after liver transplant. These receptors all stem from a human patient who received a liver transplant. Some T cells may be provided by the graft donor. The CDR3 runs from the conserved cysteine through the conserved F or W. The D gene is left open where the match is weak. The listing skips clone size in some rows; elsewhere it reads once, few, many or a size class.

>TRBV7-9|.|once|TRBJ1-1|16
CASSRPGEGFNTEAFF
TGTGCCAGCAGCCGCCCGGGGGAGGGTTTTAACACTGAAGCTTTCTTT
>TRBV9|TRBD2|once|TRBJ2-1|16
CASSAGGTSADNEQFF
TGTGCCAGCAGCGCAGGGGGGACTAGCGCCGACAATGAGCAGTTCTTC
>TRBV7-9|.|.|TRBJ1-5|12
CASSSGGQPQHF
TGTGCCAGCAGCTCAGGAGGTCAGCCCCAGCATTTT
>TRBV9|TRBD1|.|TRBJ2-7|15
CASSVGDRGTYEQYF
TGTGCCAGCAGCGTCGGGGACAGGGGTACCTACGAGCAGTACTTC
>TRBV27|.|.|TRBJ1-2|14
CASSGAWGAYGYTF
TGTGCCAGCAGTGGGGCGTGGGGGGCCTATGGCTACACCTTC
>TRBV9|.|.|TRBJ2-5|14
CASSVVGGQETQYF
TGTGCCAGCAGCGTAGTAGGGGGCCAAGAGACCCAGTACTTC
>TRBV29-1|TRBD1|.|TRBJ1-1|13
CSVGAGGNTEAFF
TGCAGCGTGGGGGCAGGGGGGAACACTGAAGCTTTCTTT
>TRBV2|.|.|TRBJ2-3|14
CASTAGKSTDTQYF
TGTGCCAGCACGGCCGGTAAAAGCACAGATACGCAGTATTTT
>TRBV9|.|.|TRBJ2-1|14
CASSGREVINEQFF
TGTGCCAGCAGCGGACGCGAGGTGATCAATGAGCAGTTCTTC
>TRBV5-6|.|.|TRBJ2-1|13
CASSWGSVDEQFF
TGTGCCAGCAGCTGGGGATCGGTTGATGAGCAGTTCTTC
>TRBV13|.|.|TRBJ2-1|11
CASSPRNEQFF
TGTGCCAGCAGCCCGCGAAATGAGCAGTTCTTC
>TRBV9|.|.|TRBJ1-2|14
CASSGGRFLGGYTF
TGTGCCAGCAGCGGGGGACGGTTCTTGGGAGGCTACACCTTC
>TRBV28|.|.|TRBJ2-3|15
CASSSPSSHTDTQYF
TGTGCCAGCAGTTCGCCCAGCTCACACACAGATACGCAGTATTTT
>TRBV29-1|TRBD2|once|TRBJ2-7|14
CSVEVGGRAYEQYF
TGCAGCGTTGAAGTCGGCGGGAGAGCCTACGAGCAGTACTTC
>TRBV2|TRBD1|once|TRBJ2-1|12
CASSATGGEQFF
TGTGCCAGCAGTGCGACAGGGGGTGAGCAGTTCTTC
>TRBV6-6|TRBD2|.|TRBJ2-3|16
CASLTGLAKGTDTQYF
TGTGCCAGCCTCACGGGACTAGCGAAGGGGACAGATACGCAGTATTTT
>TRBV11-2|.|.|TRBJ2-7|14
CASSLVGGSYEQYF
TGTGCCAGCAGCTTAGTGGGAGGCTCCTACGAGCAGTACTTC
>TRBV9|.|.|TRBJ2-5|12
CASGSQQETQYF
TGTGCCAGCGGTTCACAGCAAGAGACCCAGTACTTC
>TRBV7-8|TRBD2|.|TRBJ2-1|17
CASTHALWTSGLNEQFF
TGTGCCAGCACCCACGCCCTGTGGACTAGCGGGCTCAATGAGCAGTTCTTC
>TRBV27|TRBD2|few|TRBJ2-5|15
CASSPGTSGKETQYF
TGTGCCAGCAGTCCGGGGACTAGCGGAAAAGAGACCCAGTACTTC
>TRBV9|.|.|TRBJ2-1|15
CASSVDGQSYNEQFF
TGTGCCAGCAGCGTAGATGGGCAATCCTACAATGAGCAGTTCTTC
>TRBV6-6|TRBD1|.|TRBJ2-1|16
CASSSLQGKRQGKQFF
TGTGCCAGCAGTTCACTCCAAGGGAAGAGACAGGGAAAGCAGTTCTTC
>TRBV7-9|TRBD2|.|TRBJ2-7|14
CASRRDSGIYEQYF
TGTGCCAGCCGAAGGGATAGCGGGATTTACGAGCAGTACTTC
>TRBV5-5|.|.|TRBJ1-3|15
CASSLVPGSGNTIYF
TGTGCCAGCAGCTTGGTGCCAGGGAGTGGAAACACCATATATTTT
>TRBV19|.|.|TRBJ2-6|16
CASSIGEDLRANVLTF
TGTGCCAGTAGTATAGGAGAGGATCTTAGGGCCAACGTCCTGACTTTC
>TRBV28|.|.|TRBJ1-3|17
CASSFGADLRGGNTIYF
TGTGCCAGCAGTTTTGGGGCAGACCTCCGCGGGGGAAACACCATATATTTT
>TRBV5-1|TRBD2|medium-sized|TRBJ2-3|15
CASSLGATSADTQYF
TGCGCCAGCAGCTTGGGGGCGACTAGCGCCGATACGCAGTATTTT
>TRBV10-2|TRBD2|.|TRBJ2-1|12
CASSPGGSEQFF
TGCGCCAGCAGTCCGGGAGGATCTGAGCAGTTCTTC
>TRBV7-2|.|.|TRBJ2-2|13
CASSFEGVGELFF
TGTGCCAGCAGCTTCGAGGGAGTCGGGGAGCTGTTTTTT
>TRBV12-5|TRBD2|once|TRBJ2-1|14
CASGTGTSLHEQFF
TGTGCTAGTGGGACCGGGACTAGCTTGCATGAGCAGTTCTTC
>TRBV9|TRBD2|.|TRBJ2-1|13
CASSAGLANEQFF
TGTGCCAGCAGCGCCGGACTAGCGAATGAGCAGTTCTTC
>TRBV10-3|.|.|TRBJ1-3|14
CAISDQGRGDTIYF
TGTGCCATCAGTGATCAGGGGCGAGGGGACACCATATATTTT
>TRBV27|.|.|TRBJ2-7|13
CASSLGTLYEQYF
TGTGCCAGCAGTTTAGGTACTCTCTACGAGCAGTACTTC
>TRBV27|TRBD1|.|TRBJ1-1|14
CASTWTGGGTEAFF
TGTGCCAGCACCTGGACAGGGGGCGGCACTGAAGCTTTCTTT
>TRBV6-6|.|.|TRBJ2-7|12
CASTGGSYEQYF
TGTGCCAGCACCGGGGGATCCTACGAGCAGTACTTC
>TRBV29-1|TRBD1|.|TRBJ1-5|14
CSAYTGDSNQPQHF
TGCAGCGCGTATACAGGGGATAGCAATCAGCCCCAGCATTTT
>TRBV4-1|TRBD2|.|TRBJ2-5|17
CASSPSPLAGNQETQYF
TGCGCCAGCAGCCCATCCCCACTAGCGGGGAACCAAGAGACCCAGTACTTC
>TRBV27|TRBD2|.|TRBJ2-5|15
CASSLRAGVGETQYF
TGTGCCAGCAGTTTACGCGCGGGAGTCGGAGAGACCCAGTACTTC
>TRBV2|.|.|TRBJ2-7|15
CASRTGTEVTYEQYF
TGTGCCAGCAGGACCGGGACGGAAGTAACCTACGAGCAGTACTTC
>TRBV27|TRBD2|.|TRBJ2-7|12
CASGTSLHEQYF
TGTGCCAGCGGGACTAGTCTACACGAGCAGTACTTC
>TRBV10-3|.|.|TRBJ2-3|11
CAIKYGDTQYF
TGTGCCATCAAATACGGGGATACGCAGTATTTT
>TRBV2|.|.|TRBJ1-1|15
CASSPHRDMNTEAFF
TGTGCCAGCAGTCCCCACAGGGACATGAACACTGAAGCTTTCTTT
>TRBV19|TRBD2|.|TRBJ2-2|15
CAVRFASGSSGELFF
TGTGCCGTACGATTCGCGAGCGGGAGCTCTGGGGAGCTGTTTTTT
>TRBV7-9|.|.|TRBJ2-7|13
CASSLEGVYEQYF
TGTGCCAGCAGCTTAGAAGGGGTCTACGAGCAGTACTTC
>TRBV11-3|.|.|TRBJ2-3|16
CASSPPWGRVTDTQYF
TGTGCCAGCAGTCCCCCCTGGGGCCGGGTCACAGATACGCAGTATTTT
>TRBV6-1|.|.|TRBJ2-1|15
CASSTSGAPYNEQFF
TGTGCCAGCAGTACCTCGGGGGCCCCTTACAATGAGCAGTTCTTC
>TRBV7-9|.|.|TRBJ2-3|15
CASSLGSEAADTQYF
TGTGCCAGCAGCTTAGGTAGTGAAGCCGCAGATACGCAGTATTTT
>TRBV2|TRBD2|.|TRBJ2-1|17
CASTPILSSGSVDEQFF
TGTGCCAGCACCCCTATCCTCTCTAGCGGGAGTGTCGATGAGCAGTTCTTC
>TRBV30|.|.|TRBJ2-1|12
CAWTEPQSEQFF
TGTGCCTGGACCGAACCCCAAAGTGAGCAGTTCTTC
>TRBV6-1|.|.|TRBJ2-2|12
CASQDPGLELFF
TGTGCCAGTCAGGACCCAGGGTTGGAGCTGTTTTTT
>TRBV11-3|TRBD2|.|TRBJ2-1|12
CASSLWEGEQFF
TGTGCCAGCAGTTTGTGGGAGGGTGAGCAGTTCTTC